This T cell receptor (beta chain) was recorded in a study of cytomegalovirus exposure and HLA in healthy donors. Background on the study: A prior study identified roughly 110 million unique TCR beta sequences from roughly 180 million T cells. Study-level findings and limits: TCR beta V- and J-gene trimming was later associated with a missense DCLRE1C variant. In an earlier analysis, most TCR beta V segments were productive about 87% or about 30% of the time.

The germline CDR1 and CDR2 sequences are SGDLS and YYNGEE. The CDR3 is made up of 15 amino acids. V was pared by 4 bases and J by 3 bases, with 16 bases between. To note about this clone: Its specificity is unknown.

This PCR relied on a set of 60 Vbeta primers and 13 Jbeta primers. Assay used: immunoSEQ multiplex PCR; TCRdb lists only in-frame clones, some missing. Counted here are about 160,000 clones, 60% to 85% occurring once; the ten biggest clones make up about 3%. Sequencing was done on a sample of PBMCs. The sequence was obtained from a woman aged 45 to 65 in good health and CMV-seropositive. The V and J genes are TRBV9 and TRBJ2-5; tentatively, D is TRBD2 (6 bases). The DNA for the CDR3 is TGTGCCAGCAGCCGTAGGGGAGGAGACAAAGAGACCCAGTACTTC. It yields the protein CASSRRGGDKETQYF.